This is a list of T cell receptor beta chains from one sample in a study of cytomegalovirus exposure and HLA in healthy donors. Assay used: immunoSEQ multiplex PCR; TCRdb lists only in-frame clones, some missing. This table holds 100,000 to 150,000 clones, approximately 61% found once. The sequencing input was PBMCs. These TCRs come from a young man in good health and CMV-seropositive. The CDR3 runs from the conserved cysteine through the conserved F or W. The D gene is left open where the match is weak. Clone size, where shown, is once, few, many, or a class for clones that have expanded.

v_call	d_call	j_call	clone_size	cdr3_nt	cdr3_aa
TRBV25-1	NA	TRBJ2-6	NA	TGTGCCAGCAGTGAAGGAGGATCTGGGGCCAACGTCCTGACTTTC	CASSEGGSGANVLTF
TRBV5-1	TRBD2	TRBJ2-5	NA	TGCGCCAGCAGCTTGCCAGCGGGAGAGTATCAAGAGACCCAGTACTTC	CASSLPAGEYQETQYF
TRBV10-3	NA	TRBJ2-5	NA	TGTGCCATCAGTGCGAGCCAGGGGCAAGAGACCCAGTACTTC	CAISASQGQETQYF
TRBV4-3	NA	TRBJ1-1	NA	TGCGCCAGCAGCCTAGGGGGGGGGACTGAAGCTTTCTTT	CASSLGGGTEAFF
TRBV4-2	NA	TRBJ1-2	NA	TGTGCCAGCAGCCAAGAACAGGGCGAAATGGTCTACACCTTC	CASSQEQGEMVYTF
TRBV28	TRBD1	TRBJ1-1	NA	TGTGCCAGCAGGATAAGGGGAGACAGGGTCCGGTCTGAAGCTTTCTTT	CASRIRGDRVRSEAFF
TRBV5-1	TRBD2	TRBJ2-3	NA	TGCGCCAGCAGCTTTTTCCGCGGGGGAGGAACAGATACGCAGTATTTT	CASSFFRGGGTDTQYF
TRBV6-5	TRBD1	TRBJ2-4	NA	TGTGCCAGCAGTTCGGGTGAGGGACAGGGTCCGAACATTCAGTACTTC	CASSSGEGQGPNIQYF
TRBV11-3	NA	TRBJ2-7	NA	TGTGCCAGCAGCCGACTTCCGAGGCACGAGCAGTACTTC	CASSRLPRHEQYF
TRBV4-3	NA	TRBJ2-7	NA	TGCGCCAGCAGCCAAGATTTCGCGGGACCCCCGGGAGAGCAGTACTTC	CASSQDFAGPPGEQYF
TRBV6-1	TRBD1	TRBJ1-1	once	TGTGCCAGCAGTGATGTAGGGACAGGGGGCCTCAGTTTAGGAGCTTTCTTT	CASSDVGTGGLSLGAFF
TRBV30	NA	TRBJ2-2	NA	TGTGCCTGGGAGGCCAGAAGCACCGGGGAGCTGTTTTTT	CAWEARSTGELFF
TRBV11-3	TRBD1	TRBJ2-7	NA	TGTGCCAGCAGCTTAGGCCTAACAGGGGTCAACGAGCAGTACTTC	CASSLGLTGVNEQYF
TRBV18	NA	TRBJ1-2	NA	TGTGCCAGCTCACCCGGGAGCCACTCGGGTGGCTACACCTTC	CASSPGSHSGGYTF
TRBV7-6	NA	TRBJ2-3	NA	TGTGCCAGCAGCTTAGGCCACGGCGGGGATACGCAGTATTTT	CASSLGHGGDTQYF
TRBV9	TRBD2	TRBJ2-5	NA	TGTGCCAGCAGCGTAGCGCGCGGGGGTGGCCAAGAGACCCAGTACTTC	CASSVARGGGQETQYF
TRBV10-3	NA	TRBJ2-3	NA	TGTGCCATCGGCTCCCCCGTCGCGGGATTTTTT	CAIGSPVAGFF
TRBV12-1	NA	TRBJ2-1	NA	TGTGCCAGCAGGTGTCTAGCGGGAGGTGAAAATGAGCAGTTCTTC	CASRCLAGGENEQFF
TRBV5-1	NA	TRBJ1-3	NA	TGCGCCAGCAGCCCAGCGACCACCTCTGGAAACACCATATATTTT	CASSPATTSGNTIYF
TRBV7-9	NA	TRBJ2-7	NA	TGTGCCAGCAGCCTTTTGGGGGCCGCCTACGAGCAGTACTTC	CASSLLGAAYEQYF
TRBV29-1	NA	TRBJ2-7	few	TGCAGCGCCATGACAGATGGGTACGAGCAGTACTTC	CSAMTDGYEQYF
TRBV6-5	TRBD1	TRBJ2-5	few	TGTGCCAGCAGCCGGACAGGGGAAACACAGACCCAGTACTTC	CASSRTGETQTQYF
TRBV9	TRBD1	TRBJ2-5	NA	TGTGCCAGCACCCTAGCCGGACAGGGTTTCCCAGAGACCCAGTACTTC	CASTLAGQGFPETQYF
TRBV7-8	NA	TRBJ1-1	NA	TGTGCCAGCAGTCCATATTGGTCTTGGGAAGGGGGCACTGAAGCTTTCTTT	CASSPYWSWEGGTEAFF
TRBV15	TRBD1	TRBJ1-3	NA	TGTGCCACCAGCAGAGTTAGGACAGGAGGAAACACCATATATTTT	CATSRVRTGGNTIYF
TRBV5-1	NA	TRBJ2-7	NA	TGCGCCAGCAGCTTGGGTACTAATGGGGCGGGGGAGCAGTACTTC	CASSLGTNGAGEQYF
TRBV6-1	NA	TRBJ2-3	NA	TGTGCCAGCAGGGACTACACGACTAGCACAGATACGCAGTATTTT	CASRDYTTSTDTQYF
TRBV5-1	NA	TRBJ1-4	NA	TGCGCCAGCAGCTTGGGGAGCGGGTATGGGCCCTTTAATGAAAAACTGTTTTTT	CASSLGSGYGPFNEKLFF
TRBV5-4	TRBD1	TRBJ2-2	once	TGTGCCAGCAGCCTGGACAGGGGATCTGGGGAGCTGTTTTTT	CASSLDRGSGELFF
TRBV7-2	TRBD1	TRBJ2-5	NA	TGTGCCAGCAGCCAGAGCCCGGGACAGGGTTGGGAGACCCAGTACTTC	CASSQSPGQGWETQYF
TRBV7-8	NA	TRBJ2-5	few	TGTGCCAGCAGCACGAGGACAACCAGGAAGACCCAGTACTTC	CASSTRTTRKTQYF
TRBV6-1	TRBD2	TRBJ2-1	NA	TGTGCCAGCAGACCACCGGGACTAGAAGCTGGGGAGCAGTTCTTC	CASRPPGLEAGEQFF
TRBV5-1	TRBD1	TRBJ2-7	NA	TGCGCCAGCAGCTTGTTGGGTGACAGGGACTACGAGCAGTACTTC	CASSLLGDRDYEQYF
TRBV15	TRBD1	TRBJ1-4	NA	TGTGCCACCAGCAGAGGTGGGACAGCTAATGAAAAACTGTTTTTT	CATSRGGTANEKLFF
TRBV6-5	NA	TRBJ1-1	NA	TGTGCCAGCAGTCCCCTCAGGGGATCTGAAGCTTTCTTT	CASSPLRGSEAFF
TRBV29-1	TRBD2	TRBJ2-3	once	TGCAGCGTAGCAACTAGCGGGAGAGATACGCAGTATTTT	CSVATSGRDTQYF
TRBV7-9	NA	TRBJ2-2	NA	TGTGCCAGCAGCTTAGGGTCACAGGCCACCGGGGAGCTGTTTTTT	CASSLGSQATGELFF
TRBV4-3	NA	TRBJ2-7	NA	TGCGCCAGCAGCCTGGGGCAGGGGGGATCCTACGAGCAGTACTTC	CASSLGQGGSYEQYF
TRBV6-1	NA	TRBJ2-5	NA	TGTGCCAGCAACCCCCCGGGGAGGTTAGAGACCCAGTACTTC	CASNPPGRLETQYF
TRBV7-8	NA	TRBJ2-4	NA	TGTGCCAGCAGCTTATCGTGGTGGCAAGCCAAAAACATTCAGTACTTC	CASSLSWWQAKNIQYF
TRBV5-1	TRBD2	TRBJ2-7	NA	TGCGCCAGCAGCTTTAGCGGGGTCTCCTACGAGCAGTACTTC	CASSFSGVSYEQYF
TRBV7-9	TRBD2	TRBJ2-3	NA	TGTGCCAGTTGCACAGCGGGAGTTTTCACAGATACGCAGTATTTT	CASCTAGVFTDTQYF
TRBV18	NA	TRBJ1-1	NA	TGTGCCAGCTCTCAGATCAAGACCGGGAAAGTTTCGACTGAAGCTTTCTTT	CASSQIKTGKVSTEAFF
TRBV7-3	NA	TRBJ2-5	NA	TGTGCCAGCAGCTCGAGGCCCGTTGAGACCCAGTACTTC	CASSSRPVETQYF
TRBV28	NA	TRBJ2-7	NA	TGTGCCAGCAGTTTATCACAGAGTTCTTACGAGCAGTACTTC	CASSLSQSSYEQYF
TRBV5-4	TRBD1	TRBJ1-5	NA	TGTGCCAGCAGCTTGACTCCGGGACAGAATCAGCCCCAGCATTTT	CASSLTPGQNQPQHF
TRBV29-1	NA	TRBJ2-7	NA	TGCAGCGTTGAGGGCCCACTGTACGAGCAGTACTTC	CSVEGPLYEQYF